A selection of T cell receptor beta chains follows, all from one sample in a study of T cell responses to AZD1222 COVID-19 vaccine. Sequencing used immunoSEQ multiplex PCR; TCRdb keeps in-frame clones, though not all of them. The sample consists of under 140,000 clones, less than 95% of them appearing once. The sample consisted of peripheral blood, taken on day 0 of AZD1222 vaccination. These receptors came from an adult in good health. The CDR3 runs from the conserved cysteine through the conserved F or W. D genes are given only for firm matches. Some rows mark clone size as missing; the rest say once, few, many or name a class of expanded clone.

j_call d_call v_call clone_size cdr3_nt cdr3_aa
TRBJ2-2 - TRBV2 - TGTGCCAGCACCACCTTAGGCGGACCGAACACCGGGGAGCTGTTTTTT CASTTLGGPNTGELFF
TRBJ1-2 TRBD1 TRBV5-1 - TGCGCCAGCAGCTTGGCAGGGGGACAGGGGGCCTATGGCTACACCTTC CASSLAGGQGAYGYTF
TRBJ1-4 - TRBV28 - TGTGCCAGCAGTCCTCGCGGGGGAATTGTTGAAAAACTGTTTTTT CASSPRGGIVEKLFF
TRBJ1-1 - TRBV29-1 - TGCAGCGTTGGCTCCGACCTTAATCGCACTGAAGCTTTCTTT CSVGSDLNRTEAFF
TRBJ2-2 - TRBV27 few TGTGCCAGCGGGAGGACCGGGGAGCTGTTTTTT CASGRTGELFF
TRBJ2-7 - TRBV12-3/TRBV12-4 - TGTGCCAGCAGTTTACGGGCCACCTACGAGCAGTACTTC CASSLRATYEQYF
TRBJ1-1 - TRBV7-6 - TGTGCCAGCAGCTTTCAGTCATACACTGAAGCTTTCTTT CASSFQSYTEAFF
TRBJ1-1 - TRBV5-1 - TGCGCCAGCAGCTTGGCGCATGGGGGGAGAAACACTGAAGCTTTCTTT CASSLAHGGRNTEAFF
TRBJ1-3 - TRBV3-1/TRBV3-2 - TGTGCCAGCAGCCAACCCCGTGGACACTCCTCTGGAAACACCATATATTTT CASSQPRGHSSGNTIYF
TRBJ1-4 - TRBV5-1 - TGCGCCAGCAGCAAACAGCCGAGTAATGAAAAACTGTTTTTT CASSKQPSNEKLFF
TRBJ1-2 - TRBV10-1 - TGCGCCAGCAGTTCGGACAACTTAGGCGGCTACACCTTC CASSSDNLGGYTF
TRBJ1-2 TRBD1 TRBV23-1 - TGCGCCAGCAGTCAAGGGAGGGAGACCAGGGGGCGGGATGGCTACACCTTC CASSQGRETRGRDGYTF
TRBJ1-2 - TRBV18 - TGTGCCAGCTCACCCGACGGAAACTATGGCTACACCTTC CASSPDGNYGYTF
TRBJ1-2 - TRBV28 - TGTGCCAGCAGTTTTATTCAGGGAAGTTATGGCTACACCTTC CASSFIQGSYGYTF
TRBJ1-6 TRBD1 TRBV7-9 - TGTGCCAGCAGCGACAATGACAGGGACTCCTATAATTCACCCCTCCACTTT CASSDNDRDSYNSPLHF
TRBJ2-3 - TRBV29-1 - TGCAGCGTTGAAGAAGGAGGGAGAACCACAGATACGCAGTATTTT CSVEEGGRTTDTQYF
TRBJ1-1 - TRBV5-1 - TGCGCCAGCAGCTCTCAGGGCTCGAGCGTCACTGAAGCTTTCTTT CASSSQGSSVTEAFF
TRBJ2-1 - TRBV5-1 few TGCGCCAGCAACGCCGGGACTGGGTTGGTTGATGGTGTCTTC CASNAGTGLVDGVF